The 28 T cell receptor beta chains listed next were all sequenced from one sample in a study of CD8+CD57+ T cells in acquired aplastic anemia. Individuals selected for sequencing had exhibited CD8+CD57+ cell expansion on flow cytometry. Genomic DNA, serving as template, underwent TCR beta VDJ and CDR3 profiling. TCRdb reprocessed the reads with MiXCR, giving one entry per CDR3 protein. Of just over 450,000 distinct CDR3 sequences listed, 25% to 40% were seen once; the top ten hold less than 1%. What was sequenced was sorted CD4+, CD8+, or CD8+CD57+ T cells (not recorded which) from PBMCs. These receptors all stem from a human donor with aplastic anemia.

The chain uses TRBV28 and TRBJ2-7; D gene uncertain. The CDR3 totals 13 residues. Germline lookup yields CDR1 MDHEN and CDR2 SYDVKM. V was pared by 5 bases and J by 4 bases, with 12 bases between. The CDR3: CASSPSLGYEQYF. Here the CDR3 DNA reads TGTGCCAGCAGTCCGTCTTTAGGGTACGAGCAGTACTTC.

This clonotype was counted only a few times. The chain combines TRBV15 with TRBJ2-2, with D possibly TRBD1 on 5 matching bases. CDR1 LNHNV and CDR2 YYDKDF come from the germline V gene (reference sequence). Trimming took off 4 bases at V and 6 bases at J, with 15 bases between the two ends. The CDR3 loop spans 15 amino acids. The CDR3: CATSKDSWGPGELFF. In DNA, the CDR3 is TGTGCCACCAGCAAAGACTCCTGGGGCCCCGGGGAGCTGTTTTTT.

The gene calls are TRBV7-3 and TRBJ2-1; 10 bases fit TRBD2. Germline CDR1 reads SGHTA; CDR2 reads FQGTGA. The junction had 7 bases not matched to a gene; V was cut back by 9 bases and J by 2 bases. The CDR3 sequence is 15 residues long. CDR3 sequence reads: CASPSSGSAYNEQFF. The CDR3 DNA sequence: TGTGCCAGTCCTTCTAGCGGGAGTGCCTACAATGAGCAGTTCTTC.

This clonotype was recorded many times. The rearrangement links TRBV2 to TRBJ2-7; 9 nucleotides align to TRBD1. The CDR3 extends over 12 amino acids. The V gene end was trimmed by 10 bases and the J gene end by 2 bases; junction bases not matched to a gene: 3. Germline assignment: CDR1 SNHLY and CDR2 FYNNEI. CDR3 nucleotides: TGTGCCACCCGGGACAGGGCCTACGAGCAGTACTTC. As protein: CATRDRAYEQYF.

The genes are TRBV2 and TRBJ1-2; the D gene is possibly TRBD1 (6 bases). Trimming shortened V by 7 bases and J by 0 bases, and 12 bases separated the two germline ends. CDR1 is SNHLY and CDR2 is FYNNEI in the germline V gene. The CDR3 consists of 14 residues. Here the CDR3 DNA reads TGTGCCAGCACGCGGGACACGGCTAACTATGGCTACACCTTC. It codes for CASTRDTANYGYTF.

The J gene is TRBJ1-5, the V gene TRBV4-1; D gene ambiguous. In germline, CDR1 is MGHRA, CDR2 YSYEKL. This CDR3 spans 15 amino acids. The V end was cut by 5 bases, the J end by 3 bases, with 14 bases between. In DNA, the CDR3 is TGCGCCAGCAGCAATGTGGGCCAGTTCAATCAGCCCCAGCATTTT. This sequence encodes CASSNVGQFNQPQHF.

This clonotype was detected many times. The chain couples TRBV15 to TRBJ2-1; no reliable D call. The ends were cut back, 0 bases at V and 8 bases at J, with 11 bases in the middle. The CDR3 covers 14 residues. Per germline, CDR1 LNHNV and CDR2 YYDKDF (reference sequence). This CDR3 reads CATSRDVGMDEQFF. The CDR3 coding sequence is TGTGCCACCAGCAGAGATGTGGGGATGGATGAGCAGTTCTTC.

This clonotype was recorded a few times. The genes are TRBV2 and TRBJ1-5; possible D gene TRBD1, 5 bases. The CDR3 contains 15 residues. V lost 5 bases, J lost 1 base, and 12 bases lay in between. Germline CDR1 SNHLY, CDR2 FYNNEI. CDR3 amino acids: CASSLSGRSNQPQHF. DNA of the CDR3: TGTGCCAGCAGTTTATCGGGGCGGAGCAATCAGCCCCAGCATTTT.

Concerning this clonotype: Germline and junction disagree at one end, which may indicate a read error. The CDR3 DNA is TGTGCCAGCAGCTTAGTCACCGGGGAGCTGCTTTTT. Amino acids: CASSLVTGELLF. This rearrangement joins TRBV12-3 or TRBV12-4 to TRBJ2-2, with D possibly matching TRBD2 (5 bases). The CDR3 loop spans 12 amino acids.

This clonotype was observed many times. The rearrangement joins TRBV29-1 to TRBJ1-2; maybe TRBD1 (5 bases). Trimming left V 3 bases short and J 14 bases short, with 16 bases between. Per germline, CDR1 SQVTM and CDR2 ANQGSEA. This CDR3 region has 11 residues. The chain's CDR3 is CSVERGLAPTF. DNA of the CDR3: TGCAGCGTTGAGAGGGGTCTGGCTCCTACCTTC.

This clonotype was found a few times. The chain recombines TRBV11-1 with TRBJ2-1; 9 nucleotides match TRBD1. The CDR3 is 14 amino acids. Germline loops: CDR1 SGHAT, CDR2 FQDESV (reference sequence). V shed 8 bases, J shed 5 bases, and the junction held 7 bases outside the gene matches. The CDR3 bases are TGTGCCAGCGTACAGGGGGCCATGGACAATGAGCAGTTCTTC. Translation: CASVQGAMDNEQFF.

Many counts were recorded for this clonotype. The V call is TRBV7-2, the J call TRBJ2-1, with D possibly being TRBD1 (5 bases). Deletions cut 0 bases from V and 3 bases from J, with 6 bases between. The CDR3 covers 14 residues. The V gene's germline CDR1 is SGHTA and CDR2 FQGNSA. CDR3 residues: CASSLAQGYNEQFF. In nucleotides, the CDR3 is TGTGCCAGCAGCTTAGCGCAGGGCTACAATGAGCAGTTCTTC.

The chain is built from TRBV10-3 and TRBJ1-1, with 8 bases that match TRBD1. Germline loops: CDR1 ENHRY, CDR2 SYGVKD. The CDR3 sequence is 14 residues long. Unmatched junction bases numbered 12, after V lost 10 bases and J lost 5 bases. CDR3 sequence: CASSVSRGQTEAFF. The CDR3 DNA is TGTGCCAGCAGCGTATCCAGGGGGCAGACTGAAGCTTTCTTT.

This clonotype was seen more than once but under ten times. The CDR3 sequence: CASSIARDGGELFF. Written as DNA, the CDR3 is TGTGCCAGTAGTATAGCCCGGGACGGCGGGGAGCTGTTTTTT. The V call is TRBV19, the J call TRBJ2-2; either TRBD1 or TRBD2 may fit D (5 bases each). V was trimmed by 1 base and J by 7 bases, leaving 10 bases between them. This CDR3 contains 14 residues. CDR1 and CDR2 (germline): LNHDA, SQIVND (reference sequence).

The table lists this clonotype with a few counts. The chain carries TRBV9 and TRBJ2-2; D gene unclear. Germline V gene data show CDR1 as SGDLS and CDR2 as YYNGEE. The length of the CDR3 is 14 residues. V was trimmed by 0 bases and J by 4 bases, leaving 7 bases between them. The CDR3 sequence is CASSVVGVTGELFF. CDR3 bases: TGTGCCAGCAGCGTAGTTGGGGTCACCGGGGAGCTGTTTTTT.

Ten or more counts support this clonotype. This chain uses TRBV9 with TRBJ1-1; the D is unclear. This CDR3 spans 15 amino acids. V was cut by 0 bases and J by 0 bases, with 9 bases left in between. Germline V gene lookup returns CDR1 SGDLS and CDR2 YYNGEE. The CDR3 sequence: CASSVAEAMNTEAFF. CDR3 bases: TGTGCCAGCAGCGTAGCTGAGGCCATGAACACTGAAGCTTTCTTT.

V gene TRBV19 combines with J gene TRBJ2-3; D ambiguous. This CDR3 comprises 15 residues. CDR1 and CDR2 from the germline V gene are LNHDA and SQIVND (reference sequence). The ends were cut back, 7 bases at V and 0 bases at J, with 14 bases in the middle. CDR3 DNA sequence: TGTGCCAGTACATTGCTATATCCTAGCACAGATACGCAGTATTTT. Amino acids: CASTLLYPSTDTQYF. Full variable domain (missing parts from reference TRBV19 and TRBJ2-3): DGGITQSPKYLFRKEGQNVTLSCEQNLNHDAMYWYRQDPGQGLRLIYYSQIVNDFQKGDIAEGYSVSREKKESFPLTVTSAQKNPTAFYLCASTLLYPSTDTQYFGPGTRLTVL.

This clonotype appeared many times. The V gene is TRBV6-5, the J gene TRBJ1-6; no reliable D call. The V end lost 2 bases, the J end lost 7 bases, and 9 bases lay between the germline ends. In germline, CDR1 is MNHEY, CDR2 SVGAGI. The CDR3 sequence is 14 residues long. The CDR3 DNA reads TGTGCCAGCAGTTACGACAACTCCAATTCACCCCTCCACTTT. Amino acid sequence: CASSYDNSNSPLHF.

The V call is TRBV19, the J call TRBJ2-1; 8 nucleotides match TRBD2. This CDR3 region has 14 residues. J lost 6 bases, V lost 9 bases, and 10 bases had no gene match. Germline CDR1 is LNHDA and CDR2 is SQIVND (reference sequence). Written as DNA, the CDR3 is TGTGCCAGCAGCCCCGGGACTAGTAGCAATGAGCAGTTCTTC. It is translated as CASSPGTSSNEQFF.

The V call is TRBV19, the J call TRBJ2-5, with D hard to call. With 9 bases removed from V and 11 bases from J, the gap between germline ends came to 22 bases. The CDR3 sequence is 13 residues long. CDR1 LNHDA and CDR2 SQIVND come from the germline V gene (reference sequence). DNA for the CDR3: TGTGCCAGCAGTGAAGCGAGGCTAGTTGAGCAGTACTTC. As protein: CASSEARLVEQYF.

There are many counts of this clonotype. This rearrangement joins TRBV29-1 to TRBJ1-1; D perhaps matches TRBD1 (5 bases). CDR3 length: 14 amino acids. Germline CDR1 reads SQVTM; CDR2 reads ANQGSEA. Trimming took off 6 bases at V and 0 bases at J, with 14 bases between the two ends. CDR3 DNA: TGCAGCGTGAAAGGACGACAGATGAACACTGAAGCTTTCTTT. Translating it yields CSVKGRQMNTEAFF.

V is TRBV10-2 and J is TRBJ1-6; no reliable D call. Germline values: CDR1 WSHSY, CDR2 SAAADI. Trimming took off 0 bases at V and 9 bases at J, with 9 bases between the two ends. The CDR3 extends over 14 amino acids. CDR3 coding DNA: TGCGCCAGCAGTGAGTCCGCGGGATCTTCACCCCTCCACTTT. Residues: CASSESAGSSPLHF.

The chain carries TRBV19 and TRBJ2-1; 12 bases map to TRBD2. V lost 7 bases to trimming and J lost 10 bases; unmatched junction nucleotides: 8. CDR1 is LNHDA, CDR2 SQIVND, per germline (reference sequence). CDR3 length equals 14 residues. The CDR3 region has the DNA TGTGCCAGTAACCAAGCGCTAGCGGGGGGGGAGCAGTTCTTC. This gives the protein CASNQALAGGEQFF. Full variable domain (missing parts from reference TRBV19 and TRBJ2-1): DGGITQSPKYLFRKEGQNVTLSCEQNLNHDAMYWYRQDPGQGLRLIYYSQIVNDFQKGDIAEGYSVSREKKESFPLTVTSAQKNPTAFYLCASNQALAGGEQFFGPGTRLTVL.

The chain uses TRBV7-6 and TRBJ2-3; possibly TRBD2 for D (6 bases). CDR1 and CDR2 from the germline V gene are SGHVS and FNYEAQ. V lost 4 bases, J lost 0 bases, and 17 bases lay in between. The CDR3 spans 17 residues. This chain's CDR3 is CASSSPPSGTSTDTQYF. CDR3 bases: TGTGCCAGCAGCTCTCCTCCCTCCGGGACTAGCACAGATACGCAGTATTTT.

The sample holds many counts of this clonotype. The chain is built from TRBV20-1 and TRBJ2-7; D not certain. V was pared by 3 bases and J by 2 bases, with 5 bases between. The germline gives CDR1 DFQATT, CDR2 SNEGSKA (reference sequence). The CDR3 runs 11 residues. CDR3 nucleotides: TGCAGTGCTAGCCCCACCTACGAGCAGTACTTC. Amino acid sequence: CSASPTYEQYF.

This clonotype turned up a few times. V and J are TRBV5-1 and TRBJ2-7; D is unclear. The V gene's germline CDR1 is SGHRS and CDR2 YFSETQ. Trimming removed 0 bases from V and 6 bases from J, with 13 bases in between. CDR3 size: 14 residues. CDR3 region: CASSLVRNPGEQYF. Here the CDR3 DNA reads TGCGCCAGCAGCTTGGTTCGGAACCCGGGCGAGCAGTACTTC.

There are a few counts of this clonotype. V gene TRBV12-3 or TRBV12-4 combines with J gene TRBJ2-3; D gene unclear. The ends were cut back, 4 bases at V and 2 bases at J, with 10 bases in the middle. The CDR3 has 14 amino acids. The CDR3 bases are TGTGCCAGCAGTTACAGCGCCAACACAGATACGCAGTATTTT. It is translated as CASSYSANTDTQYF.

The CDR3: CAISESSTDTQYF. The CDR3 bases are TGTGCCATCAGTGAGTCTAGCACAGATACGCAGTATTTT. The chain combines TRBV10-3 with TRBJ2-3; no clear D. V lost 0 bases and J lost 0, with 1 base in between. Germline V gene sequence: CDR1 ENHRY, CDR2 SYGVKD. The CDR3 length is 13 residues.